This T cell receptor beta chain came from a study of T cells after yellow fever vaccination. The overall study: Researchers used SMART-Seq v4 Ultra Low Input to prepare fractions that had low cell numbers. Findings and limits, study-wide: Booster sampling recovered most clones from primary vaccination (96% CD4, around 88% CD8).

The study made its TCR cDNA through 5'RACE template switching. That step introduced a universal primer site along with UMIs. TCRdb independently ran MiXCR on the 5' RACE reads; one entry per CDR3 protein. The profile covers approximately 510,000 distinct CDR3 sequences, with roughly 22% appearing a single time and roughly a sixth taken by the ten largest. The germline V gene encodes CDR1 MRHNA and CDR2 SNTAGT. The CDR3 covers 14 residues. Deletions cut 3 bases from V and 4 bases from J, with 12 bases between. Points on this clonotype: Its matching antigen is unknown.

The sequence was collected from a young man who received the YFV17D yellow fever vaccine. The input for sequencing was PBMCs, taken approximately 22 days after the first yellow fever vaccination. The chain carries TRBV6-4 and TRBJ1-1; D is undetermined. The CDR3 here is CASSETGGSTEAFF. CDR3 nucleotides: TGTGCCAGCAGTGAGACGGGAGGGAGCACTGAAGCTTTCTTT.